This T cell receptor (beta chain) was sequenced in a study of identical twins. Every one of the donors was a healthy Caucasian. Trimming cost V 5 bases and J 4 bases, with 23 bases left between them. The germline V gene encodes CDR1 DFQATT and CDR2 SNEGSKA (reference sequence). The CDR3 is made up of 16 amino acids. Findings and limits, study-wide: Fewer insertions characterized abundant cord blood beta clonotypes, whereas memory repertoires showed none.

Unique molecular identifiers were present on cDNA, and template switching added a universal primer site. One entry per CDR3 protein results from TCRdb running MiXCR on the 5' RACE reads. Here the sample spans about 190,000 distinct CDR3 sequences, around a sixth being singletons. A remark on this clonotype: Its cognate antigen is unknown.

The sample was also reused in another study, on T cells expressing NK-cell markers. That report notes: TCR beta repertoires came from sorted CD3+CD56+NKG2C+, CD3+CD56+NKG2C- and CD3+CD56-NKG2C+ T cells.

The receptor's source is a woman younger than 35 in good health. This sequence joins TRBV20-1 and TRBJ2-5, with a tentative D call TRBD2 (6 bases). Sequenced: CD8+ T cells sorted from blood. CDR3 nucleotides: TGCAGTGCTCACCTAACCTCGGGACTCACGAGAGAGACCCAGTACTTC. As protein: CSAHLTSGLTRETQYF.